Sequencing of this T cell receptor (beta chain) was carried out in a study of molecular identifiers for immune sequencing clone quantification. In the case of this clonotype: Its antigen is still unknown.

Germline CDR1 and CDR2: MDHEN and SYDVKM. After removal of 5 bases from V and 4 bases from J, the junction contained 14 bases not matched to a gene. The CDR3 covers 16 residues. TCRdb recomputed calls from the PCR reads with MiXCR, one row per CDR3 protein. Among roughly 100,000 distinct CDR3 sequences, under 40% were seen once, and the ten largest hold 9% to 10%. Whole-study findings and limits: Among about a million naive cells, spiked Jurkat TCR RNA from a single cell was reportedly detectable.

The receptor comes from a human donor in good health. Some libraries in this study had Jurkat cell RNA spiked in. The rearrangement joins TRBV28 to TRBJ2-7; 7 bases line up with TRBD2. The sample comprised naive CD8+ T cells from blood, with Jurkat cell RNA spiked in. As for subset: FACS-sorted CD8+CD4-CCR7+CD45RA+ naive T cells. CDR3 sequence reads: CASSATPLAVPYEQYF. The CDR3 nucleotides read TGTGCCAGCAGTGCTACTCCTCTAGCGGTTCCTTACGAGCAGTACTTC. The full variable domain, rest sourced from reference TRBV28 and TRBJ2-7, is DVKVTQSSRYLVKRTGEKVFLECVQDMDHENMFWYRQDPGLGLRLIYFSYDVKMKEKGDIPEGYSVSREKKERFSLILESASTNQTSMYLCASSATPLAVPYEQYFGPGTRLTVT.